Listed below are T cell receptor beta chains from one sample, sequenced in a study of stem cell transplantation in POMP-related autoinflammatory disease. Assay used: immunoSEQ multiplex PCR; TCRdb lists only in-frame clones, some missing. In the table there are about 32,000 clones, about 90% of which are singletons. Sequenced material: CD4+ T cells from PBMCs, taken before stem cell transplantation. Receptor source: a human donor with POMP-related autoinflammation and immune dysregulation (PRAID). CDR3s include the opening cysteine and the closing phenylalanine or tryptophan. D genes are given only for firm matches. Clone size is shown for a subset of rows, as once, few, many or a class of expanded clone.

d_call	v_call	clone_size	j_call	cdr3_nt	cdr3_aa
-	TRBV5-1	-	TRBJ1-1	TGCGCCAGCAGTTCAAACAGGGACAACACTGAAGCTTTCTTT	CASSSNRDNTEAFF
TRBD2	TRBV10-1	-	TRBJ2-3	TGCGCCAGCAGTGATATCGGACTAGCGGGGGAGAAAGATACGCAGTATTTT	CASSDIGLAGEKDTQYF
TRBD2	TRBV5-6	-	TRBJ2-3	TGTGCCAGCAGCTTGGGACTAGCGGGGGCGAACACAGATACGCAGTATTTT	CASSLGLAGANTDTQYF
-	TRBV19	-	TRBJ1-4	TGTGCCAGTAGTTCATCGGACGGCGCAACTAATGAAAAACTGTTTTTT	CASSSSDGATNEKLFF
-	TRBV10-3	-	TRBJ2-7	TGTGCCATCAGTGACAGGGATGGGTACGAGCAGTACTTC	CAISDRDGYEQYF
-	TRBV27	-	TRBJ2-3	TGTGCCAGCAGTCTCTCTCTTAGGGAAGGGACGCAGTATTTT	CASSLSLREGTQYF
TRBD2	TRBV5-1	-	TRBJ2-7	TGCGCCAGCAGCCATATTCCCCCTACGGGAGGATTCTCCTACGAGCAGTACTTC	CASSHIPPTGGFSYEQYF
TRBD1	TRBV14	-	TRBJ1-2	TGTGCCAGCAGCCAAGTTAGGGGACAGGTGAACTATGGCTACACCTTC	CASSQVRGQVNYGYTF
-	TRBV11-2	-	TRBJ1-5	TGTGCCAGCAGCTTAGGTCTGTTACAGCCCCAGCATTTT	CASSLGLLQPQHF
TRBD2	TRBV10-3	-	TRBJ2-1	TGTGCCATCAGCGCCGGGACTAGCGGGAGCTCCTACAATGAGCAGTTCTTC	CAISAGTSGSSYNEQFF
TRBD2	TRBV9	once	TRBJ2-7	TGTGCCAGCAGCGCGACTAGCGGGGGATACGAGCAGTACTTC	CASSATSGGYEQYF
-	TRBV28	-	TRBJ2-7	TGTGCCAGCAGTTTATACCAGGGTACCTACGAGCAGTACTTC	CASSLYQGTYEQYF
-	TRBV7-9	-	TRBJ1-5	TGTGCCAGCAGCTTAGGGAACAGGCCCAATCAGCCCCAGCATTTT	CASSLGNRPNQPQHF
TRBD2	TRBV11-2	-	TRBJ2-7	TGTGCCAGCAGCTTAGTGGGACTAGCGAACTCCTACGAGCAGTACTTC	CASSLVGLANSYEQYF
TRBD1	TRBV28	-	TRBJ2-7	TGTGCCAGCAGTTCAGGGGGCTCCTACGAGCAGTACTTC	CASSSGGSYEQYF
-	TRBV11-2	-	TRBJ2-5	TGTGCCAGCAGCTCGAGGACCTTGGGGACCCAGTACTTC	CASSSRTLGTQYF
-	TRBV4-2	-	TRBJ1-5	TGTGCCAGCAGCCAGGGAGAAAATCAGCCCCAGCATTTT	CASSQGENQPQHF
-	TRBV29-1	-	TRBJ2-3	TGCAGCGTGGGCGGGTTAGGAGGGACAGATACGCAGTATTTT	CSVGGLGGTDTQYF
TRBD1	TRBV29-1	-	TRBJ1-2	TGCAGCGTGGCAGGACAGGGTCAGGATGGCTACACCTTC	CSVAGQGQDGYTF
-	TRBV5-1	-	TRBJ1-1	TGCGCCAGCAGCTTGGGGCATCCTAACACTGAAGCTTTCTTT	CASSLGHPNTEAFF
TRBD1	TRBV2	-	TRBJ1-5	TGTGCTAGCGGGCAGGGGGTAGGACAGCCCCAGCATTTT	CASGQGVGQPQHF
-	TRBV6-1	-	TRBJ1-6	TGTGCCAGCAGCCAGGGACTGGGAAATTCACCCCTCCACTTT	CASSQGLGNSPLHF
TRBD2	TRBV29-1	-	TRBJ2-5	TGCAGCGTCCTCCGGGGGGGAGAGACCCAGTACTTC	CSVLRGGETQYF
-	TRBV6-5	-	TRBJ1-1	TGTGCCAGCAGCCCCCCGGGAGGGAACACTGAAGCTTTCTTT	CASSPPGGNTEAFF
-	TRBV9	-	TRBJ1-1	TGTGCCAGCAGTGTTGATGGGGGGAAGACTGAAGCTTTCTTT	CASSVDGGKTEAFF
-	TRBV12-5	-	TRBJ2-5	TGTGCTAGTGGCCCACCCGTCCAAGAGACCCAGTACTTC	CASGPPVQETQYF
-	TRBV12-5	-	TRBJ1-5	TGTGCTAGTGGTTTGGTCCGGGCTCAGCCCCAGCATTTT	CASGLVRAQPQHF
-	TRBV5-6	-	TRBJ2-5	TGTGCCAGCAGCTTTGGAGAGACCCAGTACTTC	CASSFGETQYF
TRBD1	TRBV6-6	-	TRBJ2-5	TGTGCCAGCAGCGACAGGGGGTTAGAGACCCAGTACTTC	CASSDRGLETQYF
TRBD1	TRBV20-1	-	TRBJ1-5	TGCAGTGTACAGGGGGGGCAGCCCCAGCATTTT	CSVQGGQPQHF
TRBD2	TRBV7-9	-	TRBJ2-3	TGTGCCAGCAGCCCCCTAGCGGGTGGTACGCAGTATTTT	CASSPLAGGTQYF
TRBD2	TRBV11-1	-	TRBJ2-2	TGTGCCAGCAGCCAAGGACTAGCGGGTACCGGGGAGCTGTTTTTT	CASSQGLAGTGELFF
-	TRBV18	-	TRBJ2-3	TGTGCCAGCTCACCACGGAGGGGTACGCAGTATTTT	CASSPRRGTQYF
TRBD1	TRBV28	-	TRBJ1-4	TGTGCCAGCAGTTCCCCGAGACAGGGGAGGGAAAAACTGTTTTTT	CASSSPRQGREKLFF
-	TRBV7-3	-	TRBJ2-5	TGTGCCAGCAGCTTAACGCCCGGCGAGACCCAGTACTTC	CASSLTPGETQYF
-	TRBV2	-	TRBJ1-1	TGTGCCAGCAGTGACTTTTTAATGAACACTGAAGCTTTCTTT	CASSDFLMNTEAFF
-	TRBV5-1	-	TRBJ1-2	TGCGCCAGCAGCGTGAAGGGGACGGGCGGCTACACCTTC	CASSVKGTGGYTF
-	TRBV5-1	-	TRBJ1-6	TGCGCCAGCAGCTCGCGAGGGAGCTCCTATAATTCACCCCTCCACTTT	CASSSRGSSYNSPLHF
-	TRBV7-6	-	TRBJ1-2	TGTGCCAGCAGCTTAGGGGACGGTAATGGCTACACCTTC	CASSLGDGNGYTF
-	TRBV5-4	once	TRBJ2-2	TGTGCCAGCAGCTCCGGGACCCGGAAGAACACCGGGGAGCTGTTTTTT	CASSSGTRKNTGELFF